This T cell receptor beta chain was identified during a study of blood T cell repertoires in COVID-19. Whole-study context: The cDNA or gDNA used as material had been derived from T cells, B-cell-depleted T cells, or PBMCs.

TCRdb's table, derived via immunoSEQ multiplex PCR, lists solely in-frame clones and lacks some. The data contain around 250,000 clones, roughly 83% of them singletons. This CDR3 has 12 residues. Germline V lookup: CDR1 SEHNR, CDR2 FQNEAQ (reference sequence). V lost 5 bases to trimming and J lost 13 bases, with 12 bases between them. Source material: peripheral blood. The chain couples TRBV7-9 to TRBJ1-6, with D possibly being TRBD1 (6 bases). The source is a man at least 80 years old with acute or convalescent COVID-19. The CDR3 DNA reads TGTGCCAGCAGCAGACCACAGGGTCCCCTCCACTTT. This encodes CASSRPQGPLHF.